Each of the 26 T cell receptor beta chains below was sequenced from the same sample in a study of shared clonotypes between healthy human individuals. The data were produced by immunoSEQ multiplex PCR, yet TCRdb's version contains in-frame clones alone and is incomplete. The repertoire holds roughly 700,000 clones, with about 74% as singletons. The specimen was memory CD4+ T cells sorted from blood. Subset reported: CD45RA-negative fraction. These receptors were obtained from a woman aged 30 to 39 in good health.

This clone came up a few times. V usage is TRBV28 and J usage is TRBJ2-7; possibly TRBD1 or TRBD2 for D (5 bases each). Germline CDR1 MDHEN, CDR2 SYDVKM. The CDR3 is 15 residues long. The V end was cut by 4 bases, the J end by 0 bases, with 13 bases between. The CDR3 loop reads CASSSGTGFSYEQYF. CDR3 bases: TGTGCCAGCAGTTCAGGGACCGGATTCTCCTACGAGCAGTACTTC.

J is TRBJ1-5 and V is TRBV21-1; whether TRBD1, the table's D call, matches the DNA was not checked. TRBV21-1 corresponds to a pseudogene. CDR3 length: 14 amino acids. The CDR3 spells CASSGTGLDQPQHF. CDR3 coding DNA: TGTGCCAGCAGCGGAACAGGGCTGGATCAGCCCCAGCATTTT.

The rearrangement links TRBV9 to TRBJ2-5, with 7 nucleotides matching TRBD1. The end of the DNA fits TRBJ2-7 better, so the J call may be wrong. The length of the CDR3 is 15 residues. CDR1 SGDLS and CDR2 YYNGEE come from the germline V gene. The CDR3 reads CASSVEARGYYEQYF. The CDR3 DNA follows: TGTGCCAGCAGCGTAGAGGCCAGGGGGTACTACGAGCAGTACTTC.

The CDR3 reads CASSQAGGPGEQYF. CDR3 in DNA: TGTGCCAGCAGCCAAGCGGGAGGGCCGGGAGAGCAGTACTTC. This chain links TRBV4-2 with TRBJ2-7, with 8 bases identical to TRBD2. The germline gives CDR1 LGHNA, CDR2 YNFKEQ. The trim removed 1 base at V and 7 bases at J, leaving 6 bases unmatched. The CDR3 sequence is 14 residues long.

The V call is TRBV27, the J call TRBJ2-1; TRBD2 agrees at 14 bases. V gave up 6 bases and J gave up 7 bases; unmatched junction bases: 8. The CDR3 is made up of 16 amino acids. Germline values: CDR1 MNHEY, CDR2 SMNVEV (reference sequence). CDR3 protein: CASRTGTSGSGNEQFF. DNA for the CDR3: TGTGCCAGCAGAACCGGGACTAGCGGGAGTGGGAATGAGCAGTTCTTC.

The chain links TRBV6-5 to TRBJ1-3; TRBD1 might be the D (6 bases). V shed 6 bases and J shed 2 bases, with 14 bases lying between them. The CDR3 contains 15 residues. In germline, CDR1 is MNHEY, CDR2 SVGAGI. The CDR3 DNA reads TGTGCCAGCAGCATTGACAGGCTTCCTGGAAACACCATATATTTT. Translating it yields CASSIDRLPGNTIYF.

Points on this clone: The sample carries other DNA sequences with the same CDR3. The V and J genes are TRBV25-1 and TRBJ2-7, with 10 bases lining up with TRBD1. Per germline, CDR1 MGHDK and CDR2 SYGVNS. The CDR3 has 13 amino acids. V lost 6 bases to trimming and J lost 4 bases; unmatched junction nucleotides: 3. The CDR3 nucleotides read TGTGCCAGCAGCCGACAGGGGGCTTACGAGCAGTACTTC. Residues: CASSRQGAYEQYF.

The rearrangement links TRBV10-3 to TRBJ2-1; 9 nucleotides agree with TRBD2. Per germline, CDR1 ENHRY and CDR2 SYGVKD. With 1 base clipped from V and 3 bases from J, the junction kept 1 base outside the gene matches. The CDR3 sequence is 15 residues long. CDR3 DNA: TGTGCCATCAGTGAGTTAGCGGGAGACTACAATGAGCAGTTCTTC. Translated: CAISELAGDYNEQFF.

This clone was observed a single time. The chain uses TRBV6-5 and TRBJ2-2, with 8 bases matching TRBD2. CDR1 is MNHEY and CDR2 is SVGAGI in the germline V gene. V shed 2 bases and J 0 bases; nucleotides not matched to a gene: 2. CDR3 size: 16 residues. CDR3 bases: TGTGCCAGCAGTTACCGTAGCGGGACGAACACCGGGGAGCTGTTTTTT. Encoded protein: CASSYRSGTNTGELFF.

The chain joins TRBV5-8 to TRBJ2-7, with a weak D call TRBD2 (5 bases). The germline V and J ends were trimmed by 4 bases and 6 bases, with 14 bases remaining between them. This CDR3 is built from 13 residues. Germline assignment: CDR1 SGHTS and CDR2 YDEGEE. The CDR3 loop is CASSSRTGIEQYF. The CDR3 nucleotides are TGTGCCAGCAGCAGCCGGACCGGGATCGAGCAGTACTTC. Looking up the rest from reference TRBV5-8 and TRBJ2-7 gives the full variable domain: EAGVTQSPTHLIKTRGQQATLRCSPISGHTSVYWYQQALGLGLQFLLWYDEGEERNRGNFPPRFSGRQFPNYSSELNVNALELEDSALYLCASSSRTGIEQYFGPGTRLTVT.

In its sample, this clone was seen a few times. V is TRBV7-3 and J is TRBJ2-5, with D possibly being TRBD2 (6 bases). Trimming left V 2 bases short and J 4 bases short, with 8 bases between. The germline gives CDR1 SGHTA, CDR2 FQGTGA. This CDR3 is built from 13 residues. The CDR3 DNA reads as TGTGCCAGCAGCTTATGGCGGGGAGAGACCCAGTACTTC. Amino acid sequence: CASSLWRGETQYF.

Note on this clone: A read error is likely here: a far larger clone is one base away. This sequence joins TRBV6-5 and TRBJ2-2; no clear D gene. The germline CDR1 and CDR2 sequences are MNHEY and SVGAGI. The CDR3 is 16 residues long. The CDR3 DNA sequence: TGTGCCAGCAATTACTCGAGGCGGACGAACACCGGGGAGCTGTTTTTT. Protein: CASNYSRRTNTGELFF.

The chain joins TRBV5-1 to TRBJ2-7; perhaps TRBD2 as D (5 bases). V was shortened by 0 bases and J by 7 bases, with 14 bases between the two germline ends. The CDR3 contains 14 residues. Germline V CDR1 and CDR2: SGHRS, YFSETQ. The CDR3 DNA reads TGCGCCAGCAGCTTGGATCTGGGTCCGGGGGAGCAGTACTTC. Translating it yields CASSLDLGPGEQYF.

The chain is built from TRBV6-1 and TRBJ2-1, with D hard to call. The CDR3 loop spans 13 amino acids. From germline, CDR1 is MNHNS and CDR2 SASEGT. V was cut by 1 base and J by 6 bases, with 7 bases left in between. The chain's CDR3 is CASSEGSANEQFF. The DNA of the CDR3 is TGTGCCAGCAGTGAAGGGTCCGCCAATGAGCAGTTCTTC.

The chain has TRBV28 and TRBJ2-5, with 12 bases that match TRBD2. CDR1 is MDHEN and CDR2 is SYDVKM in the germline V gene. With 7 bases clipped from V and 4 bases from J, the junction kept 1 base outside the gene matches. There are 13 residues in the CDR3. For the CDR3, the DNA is TGTGCCAGCATACTAGCGGGAGGAGAGACCCAGTACTTC. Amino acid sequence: CASILAGGETQYF.

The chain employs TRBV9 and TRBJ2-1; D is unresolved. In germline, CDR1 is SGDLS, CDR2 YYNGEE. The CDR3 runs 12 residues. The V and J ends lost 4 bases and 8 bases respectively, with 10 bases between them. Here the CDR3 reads CASSPTVHEQFF. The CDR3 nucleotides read TGTGCCAGCAGCCCCACGGTTCATGAGCAGTTCTTC.

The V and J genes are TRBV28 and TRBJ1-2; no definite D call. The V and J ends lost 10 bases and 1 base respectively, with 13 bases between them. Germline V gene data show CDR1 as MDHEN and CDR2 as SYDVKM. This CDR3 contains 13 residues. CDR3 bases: TGTGCCATAGACACCGCGAATAACTATGGCTACACCTTC. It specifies CAIDTANNYGYTF.

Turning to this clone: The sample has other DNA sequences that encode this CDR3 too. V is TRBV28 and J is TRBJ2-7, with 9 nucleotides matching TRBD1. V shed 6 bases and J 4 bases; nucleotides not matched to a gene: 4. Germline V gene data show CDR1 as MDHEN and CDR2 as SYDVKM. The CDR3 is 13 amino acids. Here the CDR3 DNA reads TGTGCCAGCAGGGACAGGGGCTTATACGAGCAGTACTTC. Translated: CASRDRGLYEQYF.

The CDR3 protein is CASSTGHGNEQFF. Written as DNA, the CDR3 is TGTGCCAGTAGTACGGGCCACGGCAATGAGCAGTTCTTC. The rearrangement links TRBV19 to TRBJ2-1; no reliable D call. The CDR3 is 13 amino acids. The germline V and J ends were trimmed by 4 bases and 6 bases, with 10 bases remaining between them. From germline, CDR1 is LNHDA and CDR2 SQIVND (reference sequence).

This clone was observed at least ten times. The CDR3 region has the DNA TGCAGCGTTGAATCCACCAACAGGGGGCAGGTCGGAGAGACCCAGTACTTC. Translated, it gives CSVESTNRGQVGETQYF. The chain combines TRBV29-1 with TRBJ2-5, with 9 bases matching TRBD1. The CDR3 is 17 residues long. Per germline, CDR1 SQVTM and CDR2 ANQGSEA. Trimming took 2 bases from V and 4 from J; bases not matched to a gene: 14.

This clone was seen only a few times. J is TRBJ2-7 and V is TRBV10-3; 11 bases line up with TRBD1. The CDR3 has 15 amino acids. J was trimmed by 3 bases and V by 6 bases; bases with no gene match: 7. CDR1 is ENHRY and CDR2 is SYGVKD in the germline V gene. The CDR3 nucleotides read TGTGCCATCAGGGGTCCCGGGACAGGGGGCTACGAGCAGTACTTC. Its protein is CAIRGPGTGGYEQYF.

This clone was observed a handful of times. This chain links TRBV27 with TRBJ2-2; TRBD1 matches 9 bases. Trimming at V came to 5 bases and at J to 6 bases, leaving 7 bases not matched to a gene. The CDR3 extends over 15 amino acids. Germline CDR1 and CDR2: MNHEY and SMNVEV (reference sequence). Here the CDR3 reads CASSPGTGRAGELFF. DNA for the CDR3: TGTGCCAGCAGTCCGGGGACAGGGCGCGCCGGGGAGCTGTTTTTT.

This chain's CDR3 is CASSREPGMTYEQYF. CDR3 DNA: TGCGCCAGCAGCCGAGAGCCAGGGATGACCTACGAGCAGTACTTC. V and J are TRBV5-1 and TRBJ2-7; D might be TRBD1 (5 bases). The CDR3 sequence is 15 residues long. V was trimmed by 4 bases and J by 2 bases, leaving 16 bases between them. Germline lookup yields CDR1 SGHRS and CDR2 YFSETQ.

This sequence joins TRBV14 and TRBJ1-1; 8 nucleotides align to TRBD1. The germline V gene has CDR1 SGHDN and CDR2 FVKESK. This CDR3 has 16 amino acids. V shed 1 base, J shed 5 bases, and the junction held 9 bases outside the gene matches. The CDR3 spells CASSQAPDRVHTEAFF. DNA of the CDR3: TGTGCCAGCAGCCAAGCCCCGGACAGGGTACATACTGAAGCTTTCTTT.

The CDR3 protein is CATGRGGRAEQYF. CDR3 nucleotide sequence: TGCGCCACCGGGAGGGGCGGGAGGGCCGAGCAGTACTTC. The chain recombines TRBV10-1 with TRBJ2-7; the match to TRBD2 covers 9 bases. The junction had 10 bases not matched to a gene; V was cut back by 10 bases and J by 6 bases. CDR3 length: 13 residues. The germline V gene encodes CDR1 WNHNN and CDR2 SYGVQD (reference sequence).

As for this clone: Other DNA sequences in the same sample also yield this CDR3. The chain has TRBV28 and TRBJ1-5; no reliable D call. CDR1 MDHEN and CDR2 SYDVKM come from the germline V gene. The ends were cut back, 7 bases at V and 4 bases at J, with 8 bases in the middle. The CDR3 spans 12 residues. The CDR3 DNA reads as TGTGCCAGCAACGGGCCGAATCAGCCCCAGCATTTT. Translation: CASNGPNQPQHF.